This T cell receptor beta chain was profiled in a study of blood T cells in healthy people across ages (dated by TCRdb to between 2015 and 2017). Notes on the research overall: Template switching captured roughly one uniquely barcoded TCR beta cDNA molecule per two T cells in model experiments. The study measured age-related changes in TCR beta repertoire diversity using deep sequencing normalized with unique cDNA molecular identifiers. Four age groups were formed from the donors: young (average roughly 15 years), middle-aged (around 41), aged (62) and long-lived (82). To avoid experimental bias, donors of different ages were spread randomly across the sequencing lanes. Two additional independent replicas of 1 million unique cDNA reads from the same blood draw were analyzed for two donors (one aged 18 to 29 and one aged 80 or older).

Broader findings and caveats from the paper: Donor CMV infection status was unknown, potentially confounding age-related changes in expanded clonotypes. Observed TCR beta diversity per million T cells fell roughly linearly with age, and a significant reduction was already apparent by age approximately 41. Estimates of total diversity based on one million sequenced T cells were regarded as lower bounds and as underestimates. There was a strong correlation between observed TCR beta diversity and the percentage of naive T cells measured by flow cytometry. Because profiling used bulk unsorted PBMCs, naive and antigen-experienced compartments could not be compared conclusively. Compared with the aged group, more naive CD4+ T cells, fewer expanded clones and increased TCR diversity were shown by the long-lived group, suggesting age selection.

The library was built by means of 5' RACE. Sequenced using an Illumina HiSeq 2500. The second PCR ran for about 7 to 11 cycles and used a J-beta primer mix along with a sample-barcoded 5' primer. A unique molecular identifier was introduced onto each TCR beta cDNA molecule by a template-switch 5' adaptor carrying 12 random nucleotides. Each sample yielded at least 3 million CDR3-containing paired-end reads. All of the RNA was converted into first-strand cDNA using the Mint cDNA synthesis kit, with a TRBC-specific oligonucleotide serving as the primer. Following uracil-DNA glycosylase treatment, a first 18-cycle PCR with universal primers M1SS and BC2_uni_R was performed on all cDNA. From the authors' description of their analysis: For normalization, 1 million high-quality reads, each with a distinct molecular identifier, were randomly selected from each sample. Reads with shared molecular identifiers were discarded instead of being binned into consensus sequences. CDR3 identification, clonotype clustering and error correction used MiTCR with a Q25 quality threshold and the strictest error-elimination algorithm. Lower-bound total TCR beta diversity was estimated with a nonparametric unseen species model using Euler transformation. TCRdb ran its own pipeline on the public reads, namely fastp trimming at Q25 and MiXCR clone calling, and kept in-frame beta chains. Merged by CDR3 protein, the rows form single entries marked with the most common genes and DNA. These V and J calls originate from TCRdb's pipeline instead of the authors' own analysis. Present in this sample are some 1.6 million distinct CDR3 sequences, almost 35% of which were seen just once. The ten largest clonotypes hold over 9% of the sample.

From the cysteine through the phenylalanine, the CDR3 covers 11 amino acids. Of the read, only the CDR3 DNA is kept; its 33 bases are in frame from base 1. For CDR1 and CDR2, the germline V gene (reference sequence) lists MNHEY and SMNVEV. Systemically healthy Caucasian individuals from Russia, some 36 in total and aged about 6 to 100 years, were included as donors. Approximately 10 milliliters of peripheral blood were collected from each donor into EDTA-treated Vacutainer tubes. Ficoll-Paque density-gradient centrifugation was used to isolate PBMCs, with at least 6.5 million per sample. Total RNA, at least 6 micrograms per sample, was extracted from PBMCs with Trizol reagent. For every donor, an aliquot of PBMCs went through flow cytometry to measure the percentages of naive CD45RAhigh/CD27high T cells. A remark on this clonotype: No cognate antigen has been identified for it. At one end, the junction sequence differs from germline, possibly due to a read error.

The sequencing sample was made of blood. This clonotype was obtained from a woman in her twenties or thirties in good health. The sequence is built from TRBV27 and TRBJ1-2; the D region possibly corresponds to TRBD1 (6 bases align). CDR3 reads: CAGSSGEGYTF. The base sequence is TGTGCCGGCAGTTCAGGGGAGGGCTACACCTTC.